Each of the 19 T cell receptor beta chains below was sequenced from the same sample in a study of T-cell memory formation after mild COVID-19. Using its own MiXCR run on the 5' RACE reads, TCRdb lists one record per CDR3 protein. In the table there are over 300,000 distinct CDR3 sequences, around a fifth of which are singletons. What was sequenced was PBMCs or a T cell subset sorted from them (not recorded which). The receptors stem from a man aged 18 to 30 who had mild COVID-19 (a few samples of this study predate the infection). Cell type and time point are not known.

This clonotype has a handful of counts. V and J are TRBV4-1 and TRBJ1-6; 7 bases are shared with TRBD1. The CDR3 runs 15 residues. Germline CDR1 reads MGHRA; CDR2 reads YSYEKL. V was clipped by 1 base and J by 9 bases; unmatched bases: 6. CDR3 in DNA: TGCGCCAGCAGCCAAGGTAACAGGGGTTTTTCACCCCTCCACTTT. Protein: CASSQGNRGFSPLHF.

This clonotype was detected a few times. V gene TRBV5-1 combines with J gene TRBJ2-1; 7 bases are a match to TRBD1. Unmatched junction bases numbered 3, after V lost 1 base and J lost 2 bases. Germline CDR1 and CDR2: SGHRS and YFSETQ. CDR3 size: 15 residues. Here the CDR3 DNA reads TGCGCCAGCAGCTTGACAGGGGCCACCTACAATGAGCAGTTCTTC. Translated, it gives CASSLTGATYNEQFF.

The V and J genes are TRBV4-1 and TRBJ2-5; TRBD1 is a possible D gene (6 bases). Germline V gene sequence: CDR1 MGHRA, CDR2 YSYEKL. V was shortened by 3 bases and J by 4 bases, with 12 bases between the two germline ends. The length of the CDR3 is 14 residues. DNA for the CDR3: TGCGCCAGCAGCCAGCTCAGGGGTGGAGAGACCCAGTACTTC. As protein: CASSQLRGGETQYF.

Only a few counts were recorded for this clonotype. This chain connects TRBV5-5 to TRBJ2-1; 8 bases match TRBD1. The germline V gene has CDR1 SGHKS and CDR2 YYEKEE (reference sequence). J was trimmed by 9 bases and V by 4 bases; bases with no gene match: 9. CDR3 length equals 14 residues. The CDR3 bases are TGTGCCAGCAGCCCGCGGGACAGGAGACCTGAGCAGTTCTTC. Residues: CASSPRDRRPEQFF.

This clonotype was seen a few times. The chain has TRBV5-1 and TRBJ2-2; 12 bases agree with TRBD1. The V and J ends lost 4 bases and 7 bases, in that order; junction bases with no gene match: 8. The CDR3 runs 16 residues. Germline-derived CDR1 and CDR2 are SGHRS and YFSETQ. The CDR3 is CASSRGTGGYGGELFF. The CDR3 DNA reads TGCGCCAGCAGCCGGGGGACAGGGGGCTACGGCGGGGAGCTGTTTTTT.

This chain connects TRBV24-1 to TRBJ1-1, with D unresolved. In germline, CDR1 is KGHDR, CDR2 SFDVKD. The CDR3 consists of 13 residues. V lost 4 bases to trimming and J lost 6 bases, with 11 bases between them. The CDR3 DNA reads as TGTGCCACCAGTGACCCTTCCACGTCTGAAGCTTTCTTT. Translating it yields CATSDPSTSEAFF.

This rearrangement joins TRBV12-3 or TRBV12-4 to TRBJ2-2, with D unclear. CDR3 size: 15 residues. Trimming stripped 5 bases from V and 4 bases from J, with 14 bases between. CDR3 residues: CASSPRRWSTGELFF. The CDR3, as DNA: TGTGCCAGCAGTCCAAGGCGCTGGAGCACCGGGGAGCTGTTTTTT.

CDR3 amino acids: CATSRGRVSNQPQHF. CDR3 nucleotides: TGTGCCACCAGCCGGGGGCGCGTGAGCAATCAGCCCCAGCATTTT. The chain uses TRBV15 and TRBJ1-5, with D maybe TRBD1 (6 bases). Trimming stripped 5 bases from V and 1 base from J, with 12 bases between. CDR3 length: 15 amino acids. Germline V gene data show CDR1 as LNHNV and CDR2 as YYDKDF (reference sequence).

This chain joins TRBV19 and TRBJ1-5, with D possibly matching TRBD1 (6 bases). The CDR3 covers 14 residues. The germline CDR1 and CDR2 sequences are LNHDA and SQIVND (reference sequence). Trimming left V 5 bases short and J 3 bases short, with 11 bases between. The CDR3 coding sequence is TGTGCCAGTAGTTCACAGGGCTACAATCAGCCCCAGCATTTT. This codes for CASSSQGYNQPQHF.

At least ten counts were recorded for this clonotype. CDR3 sequence: CAGTGKNTGELFF. CDR3 DNA: TGTGCCGGAACGGGAAAAAACACCGGGGAGCTGTTTTTT. This chain links TRBV28 with TRBJ2-2, with D possibly matching TRBD2 (5 bases). Trimming removed 11 bases from V and 2 bases from J, with 12 bases in between. Germline V gives CDR1 MDHEN, CDR2 SYDVKM. This CDR3 is built from 13 residues. Drawing the rest from reference TRBV28 and TRBJ2-2, the complete variable domain is DVKVTQSSRYLVKRTGEKVFLECVQDMDHENMFWYRQDPGLGLRLIYFSYDVKMKEKGDIPEGYSVSREKKERFSLILESASTNQTSMYLCAGTGKNTGELFFGEGSRLTVL.

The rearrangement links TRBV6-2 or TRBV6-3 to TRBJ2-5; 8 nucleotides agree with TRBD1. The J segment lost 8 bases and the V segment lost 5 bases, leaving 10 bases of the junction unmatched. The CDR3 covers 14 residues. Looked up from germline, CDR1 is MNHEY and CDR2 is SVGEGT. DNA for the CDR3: TGTGCCAGCAGTCTCCGGACAGGGTTGCGAACCCAGTACTTC. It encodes CASSLRTGLRTQYF.

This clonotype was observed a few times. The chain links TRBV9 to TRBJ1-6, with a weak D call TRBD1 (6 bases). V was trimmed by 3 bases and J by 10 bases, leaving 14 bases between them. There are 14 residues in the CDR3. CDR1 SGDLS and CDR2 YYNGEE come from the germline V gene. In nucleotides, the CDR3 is TGTGCCAGCAGCGCCCCGGGGGCTGGGTCACCCCTCCACTTT. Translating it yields CASSAPGAGSPLHF.

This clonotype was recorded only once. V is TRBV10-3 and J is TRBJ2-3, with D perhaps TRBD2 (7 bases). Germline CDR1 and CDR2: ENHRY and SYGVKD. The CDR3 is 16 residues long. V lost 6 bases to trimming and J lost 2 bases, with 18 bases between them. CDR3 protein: CAIRATIGGPTDTQYF. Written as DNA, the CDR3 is TGTGCCATCAGGGCGACTATCGGGGGGCCCACAGATACGCAGTATTTT.

The CDR3 region is CASSYLTGITEAFF. The CDR3 coding sequence is TGTGCCAGCAGTTACCTGACAGGGATCACTGAAGCTTTCTTT. The J gene is TRBJ1-1, the V gene TRBV6-5; 7 nucleotides agree with TRBD1. The CDR3 has 14 amino acids. From germline, CDR1 is MNHEY and CDR2 SVGAGI. V lost 2 bases to trimming and J lost 4 bases; unmatched junction nucleotides: 4.

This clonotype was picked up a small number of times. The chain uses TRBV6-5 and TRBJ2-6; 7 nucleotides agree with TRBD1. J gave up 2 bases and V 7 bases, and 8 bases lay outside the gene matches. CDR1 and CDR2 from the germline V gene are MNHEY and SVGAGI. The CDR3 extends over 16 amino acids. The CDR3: CASKTGKLPGANVLTF. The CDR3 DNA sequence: TGTGCCAGCAAGACAGGGAAACTCCCTGGGGCCAACGTCCTGACTTTC.

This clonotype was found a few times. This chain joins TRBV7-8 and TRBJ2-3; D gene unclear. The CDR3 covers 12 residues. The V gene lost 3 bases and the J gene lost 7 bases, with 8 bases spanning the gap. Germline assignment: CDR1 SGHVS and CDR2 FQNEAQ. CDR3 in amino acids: CASSLAGHTQYF. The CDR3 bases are TGTGCCAGCAGCTTGGCCGGACATACGCAGTATTTT.

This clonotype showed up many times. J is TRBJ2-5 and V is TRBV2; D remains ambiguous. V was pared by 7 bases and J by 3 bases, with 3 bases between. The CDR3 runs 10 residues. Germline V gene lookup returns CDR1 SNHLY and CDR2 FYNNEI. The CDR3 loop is CASKEETQYF. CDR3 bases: TGTGCCAGCAAGGAAGAGACCCAGTACTTC.

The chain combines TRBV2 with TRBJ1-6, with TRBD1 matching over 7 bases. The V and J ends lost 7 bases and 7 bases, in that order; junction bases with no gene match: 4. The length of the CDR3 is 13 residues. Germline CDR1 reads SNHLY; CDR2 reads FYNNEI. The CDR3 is CASTGTENSPLHF. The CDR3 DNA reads TGTGCCAGCACCGGGACAGAAAATTCACCCCTCCACTTT. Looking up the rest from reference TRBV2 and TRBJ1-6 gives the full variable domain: EPEVTQTPSHQVTQMGQEVILRCVPISNHLYFYWYRQILGQKVEFLVSFYNNEISEKSEIFDDQFSVERPDGSNFTLKIRSTKLEDSAMYFCASTGTENSPLHFGNGTRLTVT.

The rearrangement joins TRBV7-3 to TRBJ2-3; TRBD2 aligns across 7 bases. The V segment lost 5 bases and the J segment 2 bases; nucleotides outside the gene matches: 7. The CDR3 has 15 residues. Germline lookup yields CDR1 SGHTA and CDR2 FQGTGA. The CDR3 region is CASSPGLAVTDTQYF. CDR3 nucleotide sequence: TGTGCCAGCAGCCCCGGGCTAGCGGTCACAGATACGCAGTATTTT.